This is a list of T cell receptor beta chains from one sample in a study of blood T cell repertoires in COVID-19. Data came from immunoSEQ multiplex PCR; TCRdb stores just in-frame clones and leaves some out. The sample records around 140,000 clones, 70% to 90% being singletons. The sample was PBMCs or T cells enriched from blood (not recorded which). Source of these receptors: a woman aged 45-60 years with acute COVID-19. Both conserved end residues are part of each CDR3. The order of the fields is J gene, V gene, D gene, clone size, CDR3 protein, CDR3 DNA. The D gene is left open where the match is weak. Clone size, where shown, is once, few, many, or a class for clones that have expanded.

>TRBJ1-2|TRBV3-1/TRBV3-2|-|-
CASSLQGEYGYTF
TGTGCCAGCAGTCTACAGGGAGAGTATGGCTACACCTTC
>TRBJ2-3|TRBV6-5|-|-
CASCLAPLTDTQYF
TGTGCCAGCTGTTTAGCCCCTCTCACAGATACGCAGTATTTT
>TRBJ2-4|TRBV2|TRBD2|once
CASSREGGVNIQYF
TGTGCCAGCAGCAGGGAGGGAGGAGTAAACATTCAGTACTTC
>TRBJ2-5|TRBV21-1|-|few
CASSPDRGGRETQYF
TGTGCCAGCTCTCCCGACAGGGGCGGAAGAGAGACCCAGTACTTC
>TRBJ2-1|TRBV27|TRBD2|-
CASSPGLAGYNEQFF
TGTGCCAGCAGTCCTGGACTAGCGGGTTACAATGAGCAGTTCTTC
>TRBJ2-7|TRBV5-5|-|-
CASSLEENEQYF
TGTGCCAGCAGCTTGGAAGAGAACGAGCAGTACTTC
>TRBJ2-3|TRBV7-9|TRBD2|-
CASSRGTSEVQYF
TGTGCCAGCAGCCGTGGGACTAGCGAGGTGCAGTATTTT
>TRBJ1-2|TRBV9|-|few
CASSEGGRPYGYTF
TGTGCCAGCAGCGAGGGAGGTCGGCCCTATGGCTACACCTTC
>TRBJ2-2|TRBV7-2|TRBD2|-
CASSPLGRENTGELFF
TGTGCCAGCAGCCCCCTGGGGAGGGAGAACACCGGGGAGCTGTTTTTT
>TRBJ2-4|TRBV3-1/TRBV3-2|TRBD1|-
CASSQGDRNIQYF
TGTGCCAGCAGCCAAGGGGACAGAAACATTCAGTACTTC
>TRBJ2-7|TRBV4-2|-|few
CASRGGEQYF
TGTGCCAGCAGAGGTGGTGAGCAGTACTTC
>TRBJ1-1|TRBV2|-|-
CASSDRGHAKAFF
TGTGCCAGCAGTGACAGGGGTCATGCTAAAGCTTTCTTT
>TRBJ2-7|TRBV15|TRBD2|-
CATSRSGISEQYF
TGTGCCACCAGCAGAAGCGGGATTTCCGAGCAGTACTTC
>TRBJ2-7|TRBV6-5|-|many
CASRGSERTYEQYF
TGTGCCAGCAGGGGGTCGGAGCGGACCTACGAGCAGTACTTC
>TRBJ1-2|TRBV23-1|-|-
CASSQPTYRNLYGYTF
TGCGCCAGCAGTCAACCCACGTACAGGAATCTCTATGGCTACACCTTC
>TRBJ1-1|TRBV12-3/TRBV12-4|TRBD1|-
CASSGQGRTEAFF
TGTGCCAGCTCCGGACAGGGTCGGACTGAAGCTTTCTTT
>TRBJ1-1|TRBV29-1|TRBD1|-
CSVGLGTVYTEAFF
TGCAGCGTTGGTCTAGGGACAGTTTACACTGAAGCTTTCTTT
>TRBJ1-2|TRBV29-1|-|-
CSVDGGTYGYTF
TGCAGCGTTGATGGCGGGACCTATGGCTACACCTTC
>TRBJ2-7|TRBV6-5|TRBD1|-
CASMGTGVSYEQYF
TGTGCCAGCATGGGGACAGGGGTTTCCTACGAGCAGTACTTC
>TRBJ2-5|TRBV30|TRBD2|-
CAWKTSETQETQYF
TGTGCCTGGAAGACTAGCGAAACCCAAGAGACCCAGTACTTC
>TRBJ2-5|TRBV30|TRBD1|-
CAWTGTGIETQYF
TGTGCCTGGACCGGGACAGGGATAGAGACCCAGTACTTC
>TRBJ1-3|TRBV27|TRBD1|-
CASRSQGAGNTIYF
TGTGCCAGCAGGTCACAGGGGGCGGGAAACACCATATATTTT
>TRBJ2-3|TRBV2|TRBD1|once
CASSDDRGNTDTQYF
TGTGCCAGCAGCGATGACAGGGGAAATACAGATACGCAGTATTTT
>TRBJ2-7|TRBV15|TRBD2|-
CATSREPGGPYEQYF
TGTGCCACCAGCAGAGAGCCGGGAGGGCCCTACGAGCAGTACTTC
>TRBJ1-2|TRBV2|-|-
CASSVRGKEGYTF
TGTGCCAGCAGTGTACGAGGGAAAGAGGGCTACACCTTC
>TRBJ1-5|TRBV7-6|TRBD1|-
CASSDQTGELGNQPQHF
TGTGCCAGCAGCGATCAAACAGGGGAATTAGGCAATCAGCCCCAGCATTTT
>TRBJ2-5|TRBV2|TRBD2|-
CASRTGGETQYF
TGTGCCAGCAGGACGGGGGGGGAGACCCAGTACTTC